The clone carrying this TCR beta chain was detected ten times or more. What it binds is not known. The sample belongs to a study of T-cell reconstitution after alpha-beta-depleted transplantation in children. This CDR3 has 15 residues. Trimming took off 2 bases at V and 3 bases at J, with 12 bases between the two ends. The germline V gene encodes CDR1 SGHRS and CDR2 YFSETQ. Whole-study findings and limits: Reportedly, roughly two months post-transplant, alpha-beta T cells arose from several hundred expanded graft clones. Several patients had high TCRbeta diversity at day 60; it came from surviving recipient T cells and thymic progenitors. Hyperexpanded clones declined; after one year, newly produced T cells mostly supplied diversity.

TCRbeta library preparation incorporated unique molecular identifiers. TCRdb recomputed calls from the PCR reads with MiXCR, one row per CDR3 protein. Of around 580,000 distinct CDR3 sequences listed, roughly 23% are singletons. This clonotype originated in a boy under three years old who had a stem cell transplant for acute myeloid leukemia, so the T cells may come from the graft donor. The chain recombines TRBV5-1 with TRBJ2-1, with D perhaps matching TRBD1 (5 bases). The sequenced sample was PBMCs, mostly from graft donor cells, obtained 360 days after TCRalphabeta/CD19-depleted stem cell transplant. The DNA of the CDR3 is TGCGCCAGCAGCTTCGGCAGGGCAAGCTACAATGAGCAGTTCTTC. Its protein is CASSFGRASYNEQFF.